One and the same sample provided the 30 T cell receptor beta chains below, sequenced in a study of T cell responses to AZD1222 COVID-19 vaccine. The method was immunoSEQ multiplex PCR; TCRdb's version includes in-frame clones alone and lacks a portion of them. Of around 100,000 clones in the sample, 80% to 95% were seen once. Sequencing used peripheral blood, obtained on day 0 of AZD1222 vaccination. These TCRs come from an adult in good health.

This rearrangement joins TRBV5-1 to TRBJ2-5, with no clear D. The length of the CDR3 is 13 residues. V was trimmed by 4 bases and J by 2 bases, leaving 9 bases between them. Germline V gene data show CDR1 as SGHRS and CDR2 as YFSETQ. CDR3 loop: CASSLHGQETQYF. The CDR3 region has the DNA TGCGCCAGCAGCCTACATGGGCAAGAGACCCAGTACTTC.

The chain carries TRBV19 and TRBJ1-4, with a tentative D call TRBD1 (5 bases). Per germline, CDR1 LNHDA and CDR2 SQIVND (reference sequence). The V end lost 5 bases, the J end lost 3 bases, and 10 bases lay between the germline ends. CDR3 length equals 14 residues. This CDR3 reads CASSSQGSNEKLFF. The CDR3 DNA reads TGTGCCAGTAGTTCGCAGGGCTCTAATGAAAAACTGTTTTTT.

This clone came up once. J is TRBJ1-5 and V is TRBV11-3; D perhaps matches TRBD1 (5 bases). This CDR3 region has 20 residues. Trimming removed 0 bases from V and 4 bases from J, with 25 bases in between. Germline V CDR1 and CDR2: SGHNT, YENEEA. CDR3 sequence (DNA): TGTGCCAGCAGCTTAGAGAAAGGACCCCGGGGCCGAAGGGGAAATCAGCCCCAGCATTTT. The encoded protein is CASSLEKGPRGRRGNQPQHF.

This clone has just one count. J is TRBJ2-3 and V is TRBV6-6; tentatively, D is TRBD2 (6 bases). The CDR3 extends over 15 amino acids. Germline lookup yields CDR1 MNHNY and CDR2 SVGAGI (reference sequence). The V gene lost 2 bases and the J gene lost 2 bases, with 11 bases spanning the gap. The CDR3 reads CASSYAGSFTDTQYF. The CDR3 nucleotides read TGTGCCAGCAGTTACGCGGGATCTTTCACAGATACGCAGTATTTT.

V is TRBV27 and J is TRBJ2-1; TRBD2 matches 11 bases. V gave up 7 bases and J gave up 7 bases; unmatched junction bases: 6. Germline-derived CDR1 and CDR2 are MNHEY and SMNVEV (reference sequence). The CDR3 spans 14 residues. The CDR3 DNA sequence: TGTGCCAGCATTGGAACTAGCGGGGGTAATGAGCAGTTCTTC. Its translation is CASIGTSGGNEQFF.

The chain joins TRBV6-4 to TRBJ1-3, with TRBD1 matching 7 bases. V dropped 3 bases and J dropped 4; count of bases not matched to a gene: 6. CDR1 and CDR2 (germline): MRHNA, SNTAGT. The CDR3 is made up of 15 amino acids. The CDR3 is CASSERPGQGNTIYF. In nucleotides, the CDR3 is TGTGCCAGCAGTGAACGACCGGGACAGGGAAACACCATATATTTT.

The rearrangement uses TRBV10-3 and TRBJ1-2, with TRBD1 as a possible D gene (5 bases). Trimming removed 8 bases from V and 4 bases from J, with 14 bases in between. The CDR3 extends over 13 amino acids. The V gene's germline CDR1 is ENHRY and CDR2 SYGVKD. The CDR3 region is CAIREGLSYGYTF. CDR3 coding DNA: TGTGCCATCCGGGAGGGACTCTCCTATGGCTACACCTTC.

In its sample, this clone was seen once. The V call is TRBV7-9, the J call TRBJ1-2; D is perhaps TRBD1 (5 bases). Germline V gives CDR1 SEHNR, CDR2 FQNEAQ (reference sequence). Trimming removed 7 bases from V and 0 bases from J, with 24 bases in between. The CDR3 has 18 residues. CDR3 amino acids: CASNIAPWGLPTNYGYTF. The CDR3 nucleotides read TGTGCCAGCAACATAGCGCCCTGGGGACTCCCTACTAACTATGGCTACACCTTC.

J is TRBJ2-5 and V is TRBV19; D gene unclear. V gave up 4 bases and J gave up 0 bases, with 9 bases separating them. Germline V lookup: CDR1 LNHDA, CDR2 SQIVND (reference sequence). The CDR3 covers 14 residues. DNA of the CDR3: TGTGCCAGTAGTACCCAGTTGTACCAAGAGACCCAGTACTTC. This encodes CASSTQLYQETQYF.

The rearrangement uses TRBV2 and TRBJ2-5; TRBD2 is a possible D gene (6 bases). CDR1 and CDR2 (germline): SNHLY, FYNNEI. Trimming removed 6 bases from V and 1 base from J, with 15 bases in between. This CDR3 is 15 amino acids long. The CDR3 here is CASRDRAGFQETQYF. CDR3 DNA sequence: TGTGCCAGCAGAGATCGGGCGGGGTTCCAAGAGACCCAGTACTTC.

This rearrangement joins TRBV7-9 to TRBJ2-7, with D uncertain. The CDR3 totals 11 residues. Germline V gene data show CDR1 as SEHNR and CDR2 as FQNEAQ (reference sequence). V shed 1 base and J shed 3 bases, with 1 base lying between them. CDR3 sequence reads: CASSLDYEQYF. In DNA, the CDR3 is TGTGCCAGCAGCTTAGACTACGAGCAGTACTTC.

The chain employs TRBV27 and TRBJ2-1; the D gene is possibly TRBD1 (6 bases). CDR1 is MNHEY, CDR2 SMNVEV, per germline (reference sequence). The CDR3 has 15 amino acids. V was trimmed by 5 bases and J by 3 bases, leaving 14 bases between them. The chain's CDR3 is CASSLRDTYYNEQFF. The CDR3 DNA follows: TGTGCCAGCAGTCTCCGGGACACCTACTACAATGAGCAGTTCTTC.

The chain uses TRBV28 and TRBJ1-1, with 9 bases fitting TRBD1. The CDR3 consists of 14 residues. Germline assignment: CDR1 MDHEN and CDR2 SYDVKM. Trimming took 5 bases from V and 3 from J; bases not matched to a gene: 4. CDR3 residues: CASSPGDRDTEAFF. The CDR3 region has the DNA TGTGCCAGCAGTCCCGGGGACAGGGACACTGAAGCTTTCTTT.

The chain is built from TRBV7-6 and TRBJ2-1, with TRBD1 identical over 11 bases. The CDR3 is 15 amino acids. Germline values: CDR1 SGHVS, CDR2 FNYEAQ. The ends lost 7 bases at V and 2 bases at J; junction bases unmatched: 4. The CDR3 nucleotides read TGTGCCAGCACTGAGGGACAGGGGGCCTACAATGAGCAGTTCTTC. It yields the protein CASTEGQGAYNEQFF.

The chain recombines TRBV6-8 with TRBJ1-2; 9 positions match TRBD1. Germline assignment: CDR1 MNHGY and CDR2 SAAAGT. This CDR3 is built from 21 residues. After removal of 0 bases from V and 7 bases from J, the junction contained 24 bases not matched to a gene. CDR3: CASSYSSLLGQGSTKGSGYTF. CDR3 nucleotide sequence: TGTGCCAGCAGTTACTCGAGTCTACTGGGACAGGGATCGACGAAGGGTTCTGGCTACACCTTC.

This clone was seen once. This CDR3 is CSVGWTSNTEAFF. CDR3 DNA: TGCAGCGTTGGATGGACCTCGAACACTGAAGCTTTCTTT. This chain links TRBV29-1 with TRBJ1-1; D remains ambiguous. The V end was cut by 4 bases, the J end by 1 base, with 10 bases between. The CDR3 spans 13 residues. CDR1 is SQVTM, CDR2 ANQGSEA, per germline.

Here the CDR3 reads CASRTGGGEGQPQHF. Written as DNA, the CDR3 is TGTGCCAGCAGAACAGGGGGAGGAGAAGGACAGCCCCAGCATTTT. The chain employs TRBV6-5 and TRBJ1-5; 8 bases line up with TRBD1. The germline V gene encodes CDR1 MNHEY and CDR2 SVGAGI. The V gene end was trimmed by 6 bases and the J gene end by 7 bases; junction bases not matched to a gene: 11. The CDR3 has 15 amino acids.

CDR3: CASSLDAGNNSPLHF. The DNA of the CDR3 is TGCGCCAGCAGCTTGGATGCTGGAAACAATTCACCCCTCCACTTT. This chain joins TRBV5-1 and TRBJ1-6; no definite D call. The CDR3 contains 15 residues. Germline V lookup: CDR1 SGHRS, CDR2 YFSETQ. V lost 0 bases, J lost 7 bases, and 11 bases lay in between.

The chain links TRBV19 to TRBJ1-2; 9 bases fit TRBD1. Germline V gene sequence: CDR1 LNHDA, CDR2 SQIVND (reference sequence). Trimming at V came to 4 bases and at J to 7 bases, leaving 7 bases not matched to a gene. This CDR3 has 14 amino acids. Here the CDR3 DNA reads TGTGCCAGTAGTACCCCACAGGGGGCTGGTGGCTACACCTTC. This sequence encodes CASSTPQGAGGYTF.

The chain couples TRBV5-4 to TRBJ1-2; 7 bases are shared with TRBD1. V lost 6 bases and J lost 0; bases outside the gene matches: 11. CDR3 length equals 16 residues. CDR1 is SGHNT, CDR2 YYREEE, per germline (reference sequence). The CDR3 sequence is CASTTPGTAANYGYTF. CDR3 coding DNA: TGTGCCAGCACCACCCCGGGGACAGCAGCTAACTATGGCTACACCTTC.

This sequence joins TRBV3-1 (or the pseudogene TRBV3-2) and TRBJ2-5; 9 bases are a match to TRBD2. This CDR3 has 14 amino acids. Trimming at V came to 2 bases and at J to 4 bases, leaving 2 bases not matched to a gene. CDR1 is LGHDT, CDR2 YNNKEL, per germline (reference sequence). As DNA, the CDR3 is TGTGCCAGCAGCCAACTACTAGCGGGAGAGACCCAGTACTTC. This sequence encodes CASSQLLAGETQYF.

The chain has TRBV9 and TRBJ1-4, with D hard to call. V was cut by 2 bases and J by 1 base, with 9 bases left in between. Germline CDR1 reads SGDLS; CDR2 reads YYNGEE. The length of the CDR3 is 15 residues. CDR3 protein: CASSVYRGTNEKLFF. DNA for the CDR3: TGTGCCAGCAGCGTTTATCGGGGAACTAATGAAAAACTGTTTTTT.

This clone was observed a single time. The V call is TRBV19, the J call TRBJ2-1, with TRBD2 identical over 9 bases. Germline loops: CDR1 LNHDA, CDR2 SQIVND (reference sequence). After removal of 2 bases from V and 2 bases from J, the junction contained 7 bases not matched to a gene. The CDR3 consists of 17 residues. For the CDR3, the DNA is TGTGCCAGTAGTATACAAGGTACTAGCGGGCCCTACAATGAGCAGTTCTTC. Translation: CASSIQGTSGPYNEQFF.

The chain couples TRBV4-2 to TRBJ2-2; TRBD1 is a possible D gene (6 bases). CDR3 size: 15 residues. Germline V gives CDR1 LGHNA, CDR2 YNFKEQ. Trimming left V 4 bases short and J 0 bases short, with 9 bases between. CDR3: CASSPDRTNTGELFF. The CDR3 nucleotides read TGTGCCAGCAGCCCCGACAGGACGAACACCGGGGAGCTGTTTTTT.

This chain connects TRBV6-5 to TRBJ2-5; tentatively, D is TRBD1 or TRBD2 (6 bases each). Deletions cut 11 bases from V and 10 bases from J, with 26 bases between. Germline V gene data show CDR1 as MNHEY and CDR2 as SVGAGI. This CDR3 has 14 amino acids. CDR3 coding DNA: TGTGCCTCAGAGGGGGGCAACCTAAGAGATGTCCAGTACTTC. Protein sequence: CASEGGNLRDVQYF.

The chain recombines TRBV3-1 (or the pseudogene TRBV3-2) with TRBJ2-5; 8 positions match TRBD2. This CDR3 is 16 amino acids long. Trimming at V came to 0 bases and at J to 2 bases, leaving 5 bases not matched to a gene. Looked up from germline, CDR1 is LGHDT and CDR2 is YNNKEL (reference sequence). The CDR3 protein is CASSQDPRGGQETQYF. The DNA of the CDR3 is TGTGCCAGCAGCCAAGATCCCCGGGGGGGGCAAGAGACCCAGTACTTC.

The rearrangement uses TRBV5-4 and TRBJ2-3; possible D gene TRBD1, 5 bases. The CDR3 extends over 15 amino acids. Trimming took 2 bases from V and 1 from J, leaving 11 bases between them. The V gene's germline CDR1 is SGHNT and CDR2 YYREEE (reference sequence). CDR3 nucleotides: TGTGCCAGCAGCTTCGACAGACTTCGCACAGATACGCAGTATTTT. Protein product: CASSFDRLRTDTQYF.

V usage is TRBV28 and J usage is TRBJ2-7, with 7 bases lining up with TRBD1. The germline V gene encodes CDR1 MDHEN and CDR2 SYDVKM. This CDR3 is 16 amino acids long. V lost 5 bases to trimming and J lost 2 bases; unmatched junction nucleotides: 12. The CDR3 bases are TGTGCCAGCAGTGCTCTGAAGGGGGCGCGGGCCTACGAGCAGTACTTC. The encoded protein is CASSALKGARAYEQYF.

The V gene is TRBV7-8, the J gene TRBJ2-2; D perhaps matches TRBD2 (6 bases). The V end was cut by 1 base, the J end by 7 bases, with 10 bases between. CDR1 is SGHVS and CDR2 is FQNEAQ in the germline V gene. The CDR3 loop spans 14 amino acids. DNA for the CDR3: TGTGCCAGCAGCTTAGTTACTAGCTTCGGGGAGCTGTTTTTT. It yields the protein CASSLVTSFGELFF.

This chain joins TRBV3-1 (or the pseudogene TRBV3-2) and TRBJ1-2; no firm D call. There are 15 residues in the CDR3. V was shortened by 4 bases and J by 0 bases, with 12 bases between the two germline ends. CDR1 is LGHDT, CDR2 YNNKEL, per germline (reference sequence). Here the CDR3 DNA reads TGTGCCAGCAGCCTCGGCCCTCATCCTAACTATGGCTACACCTTC. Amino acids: CASSLGPHPNYGYTF.